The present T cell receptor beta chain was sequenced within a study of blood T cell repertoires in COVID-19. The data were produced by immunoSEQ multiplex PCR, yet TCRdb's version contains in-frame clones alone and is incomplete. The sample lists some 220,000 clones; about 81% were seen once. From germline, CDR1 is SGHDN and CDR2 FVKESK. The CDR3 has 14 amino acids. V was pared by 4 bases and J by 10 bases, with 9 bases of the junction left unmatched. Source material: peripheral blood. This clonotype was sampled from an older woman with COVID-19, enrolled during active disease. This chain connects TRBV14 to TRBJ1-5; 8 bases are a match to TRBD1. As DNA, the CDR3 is TGTGCCAGCAGCCCCACGGGACAGGTCGTCCCCCAGCATTTT. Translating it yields CASSPTGQVVPQHF. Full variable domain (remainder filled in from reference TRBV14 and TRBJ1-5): EAGVTQFPSHSVIEKGQTVTLRCDPISGHDNLYWYRRVMGKEIKFLLHFVKESKQDESGMPNNRFLAERTGGTYSTLKVQPAELEDSGVYFCASSPTGQVVPQHFGDGTRLSIL.